Each of the 25 T cell receptor beta chains below was sequenced from the same sample in a study of blood T cell repertoires in COVID-19. The assay was immunoSEQ multiplex PCR, and TCRdb's table has in-frame clones only and misses some. Of roughly 100,000 clones in the sample, over 85% are singletons; the top ten hold about 4.2%. The material sequenced was peripheral blood. The receptors derive from a human donor with COVID-19, enrolled during active disease. The donor label of this sample is uncertain.

The CDR3 DNA reads TGTGCCTGGGGACGGGGGGCCGGGGCCAACGTCCTGACTTTC. This sequence encodes CAWGRGAGANVLTF. The chain couples TRBV30 to TRBJ2-6; possibly TRBD2 for D (7 bases). This CDR3 has 14 amino acids. CDR1 and CDR2 (germline): GTSNPN, SVGIG (reference sequence). Between the trimmed V and J ends, which lost 5 bases and 4 bases, there was a span of 12 bases.

This clone is a singleton in its sample. The J gene is TRBJ1-1, the V gene TRBV5-4; 8 bases line up with TRBD1. V dropped 7 bases and J dropped 5; count of bases not matched to a gene: 10. The CDR3 is 14 residues long. Germline V gives CDR1 SGHNT, CDR2 YYREEE (reference sequence). The CDR3 bases are TGTGCCAGCCATCTTCAGGGGGCGGGGACTGAAGCTTTCTTT. It codes for CASHLQGAGTEAFF.

The chain carries TRBV18 and TRBJ1-5, with a possible D match to TRBD1 (6 bases). Deletions cut 6 bases from V and 2 bases from J, with 17 bases between. The CDR3 contains 16 residues. Germline loops: CDR1 KGHSH, CDR2 LQKENI. The CDR3 loop reads CASSMAQGLGNQPQHF. CDR3 sequence (DNA): TGTGCCAGCTCGATGGCGCAGGGGCTGGGCAATCAGCCCCAGCATTTT.

V gene TRBV5-4 combines with J gene TRBJ1-6, with 8 bases aligning to TRBD1. CDR1 and CDR2 (germline): SGHNT, YYREEE (reference sequence). There are 14 residues in the CDR3. Unmatched junction bases numbered 5, after V lost 2 bases and J lost 10 bases. This CDR3 reads CASSLDRGGSPLHF. DNA of the CDR3: TGTGCCAGCAGCTTAGACAGGGGAGGATCACCCCTCCACTTT.

The chain uses TRBV21-1 and TRBJ2-1; TRBD1 was called by the table and not checked on the DNA. TRBV21-1 is shown as a pseudogene. The CDR3 spans 13 residues. The CDR3 spells CASSIQIFSEQFF. In DNA, the CDR3 is TGTGCCAGCAGCATACAGATCTTCAGTGAGCAGTTCTTC.

This chain links TRBV2 with TRBJ2-3; 8 bases align to TRBD2. V shed 4 bases, J shed 2 bases, and the junction held 8 bases outside the gene matches. The CDR3 length is 16 residues. Germline CDR1 and CDR2: SNHLY and FYNNEI. CDR3 amino acids: CASSVRAGAITDTQYF. CDR3 sequence (DNA): TGTGCCAGCAGTGTTCGAGCGGGGGCCATCACAGATACGCAGTATTTT.

J is TRBJ1-3 and V is TRBV7-3; D is unclear. CDR1 and CDR2 from the germline V gene are SGHTA and FQGTGA. The CDR3 spans 15 residues. V was shortened by 0 bases and J by 0 bases, with 6 bases between the two germline ends. CDR3 sequence reads: CASSLTGLSGNTIYF. The CDR3 nucleotides are TGTGCCAGCAGCTTAACGGGCCTCTCTGGAAACACCATATATTTT.

The chain couples TRBV25-1 to TRBJ2-7; possible D gene TRBD2, 5 bases. In germline, CDR1 is MGHDK, CDR2 SYGVNS. The CDR3 has 14 amino acids. The V gene lost 5 bases and the J gene lost 7 bases, with 18 bases spanning the gap. The CDR3, as DNA: TGTGCCAGCAGTACACTCCCACAGCGGTCGGAGCAGTACTTC. Encoded protein: CASSTLPQRSEQYF.

The V call is TRBV6-5, the J call TRBJ1-3, with 11 bases that match TRBD1. From germline, CDR1 is MNHEY and CDR2 SVGAGI. V gave up 4 bases and J gave up 2 bases; unmatched junction bases: 4. This CDR3 has 16 amino acids. Here the CDR3 reads CASSLRTGGTGNTIYF. The CDR3 DNA is TGTGCCAGCAGTTTGCGGACAGGGGGCACTGGAAACACCATATATTTT.

This clone was counted only a few times. This sequence joins TRBV2 and TRBJ1-2; TRBD1 agrees at 7 bases. Germline loops: CDR1 SNHLY, CDR2 FYNNEI. The CDR3 loop spans 19 amino acids. V was pared by 6 bases and J by 8 bases, with 27 bases of the junction left unmatched. Written as DNA, the CDR3 is TGTGCCAGCAGCCATCTCGTGGACAGGTGGATGAATAGTGCTGAGGGCTACACCTTC. It translates to CASSHLVDRWMNSAEGYTF.

V usage is TRBV7-9 and J usage is TRBJ1-6; 7 nucleotides align to TRBD1. Germline V gene lookup returns CDR1 SEHNR and CDR2 FQNEAQ (reference sequence). Trimming removed 5 bases from V and 6 bases from J; junction bases left unmatched: 4. The CDR3 contains 14 residues. The CDR3 spells CASSPDRVNSPLHF. CDR3 sequence (DNA): TGTGCCAGCAGCCCAGACAGGGTTAATTCACCCCTCCACTTT.

The chain employs TRBV3-1 (or the pseudogene TRBV3-2) and TRBJ1-2; the D gene is possibly TRBD1 (6 bases). V was shortened by 0 bases and J by 4 bases, with 9 bases between the two germline ends. This CDR3 comprises 14 residues. Germline values: CDR1 LGHDT, CDR2 YNNKEL (reference sequence). The CDR3 nucleotides are TGTGCCAGCAGCCAAGATCAAGGGGGCTATGGCTACACCTTC. Translation: CASSQDQGGYGYTF.

The V call is TRBV6-5, the J call TRBJ1-1; D is possibly TRBD1 (6 bases). From germline, CDR1 is MNHEY and CDR2 SVGAGI. The CDR3 length is 15 residues. The germline V and J ends were trimmed by 4 bases and 1 base, with 13 bases remaining between them. The CDR3 DNA is TGTGCCAGCAGTTCCCGGACAGAATCGAACACTGAAGCTTTCTTT. It yields the protein CASSSRTESNTEAFF.

The chain links TRBV18 to TRBJ1-2; 10 nucleotides align to TRBD1. Germline loops: CDR1 KGHSH, CDR2 LQKENI. Unmatched junction bases numbered 4, after V lost 3 bases and J lost 6 bases. There are 14 residues in the CDR3. This CDR3 is CASSPDRGVDGYTF. For the CDR3, the DNA is TGTGCCAGCTCACCGGACAGGGGGGTGGATGGCTACACCTTC.

The chain joins TRBV5-4 to TRBJ1-6; 9 bases agree with TRBD1. Germline CDR1 and CDR2: SGHNT and YYREEE (reference sequence). This CDR3 comprises 15 residues. Unmatched junction bases numbered 5, after V lost 4 bases and J lost 6 bases. DNA for the CDR3: TGTGCCAGCAGCGTCGGACAGGGGATTAATTCACCCCTCCACTTT. It specifies CASSVGQGINSPLHF.

The rearrangement links TRBV18 to TRBJ1-3; D gene unclear. The CDR3 contains 16 residues. The V end lost 3 bases, the J end lost 0 bases, and 12 bases lay between the germline ends. CDR1 is KGHSH, CDR2 LQKENI, per germline. CDR3 loop: CASSPVSDYSGNTIYF. For the CDR3, the DNA is TGTGCCAGCTCACCCGTCAGCGATTACTCTGGAAACACCATATATTTT.

The CDR3 spells CASSDRVHYGYTF. CDR3 nucleotides: TGTGCCAGCAGTGACAGGGTCCACTATGGCTACACCTTC. This rearrangement joins TRBV2 to TRBJ1-2; D might be TRBD1 (5 bases). The CDR3 sequence is 13 residues long. From germline, CDR1 is SNHLY and CDR2 FYNNEI. The germline V and J ends were trimmed by 3 bases and 3 bases, with 8 bases remaining between them. The full variable domain, its missing parts supplied by reference TRBV2 and TRBJ1-2, is EPEVTQTPSHQVTQMGQEVILRCVPISNHLYFYWYRQILGQKVEFLVSFYNNEISEKSEIFDDQFSVERPDGSNFTLKIRSTKLEDSAMYFCASSDRVHYGYTFGSGTRLTVV.

V usage is TRBV19 and J usage is TRBJ1-4; 11 bases match TRBD1. This CDR3 is 13 amino acids long. Germline assignment: CDR1 LNHDA and CDR2 SQIVND (reference sequence). V gave up 9 bases and J gave up 8 bases; unmatched junction bases: 5. This CDR3 reads CASLGQGEEKLFF. CDR3 DNA sequence: TGTGCCAGCCTGGGACAGGGGGAAGAAAAACTGTTTTTT. Supplemented by reference TRBV19 and TRBJ1-4, the full variable domain reads DGGITQSPKYLFRKEGQNVTLSCEQNLNHDAMYWYRQDPGQGLRLIYYSQIVNDFQKGDIAEGYSVSREKKESFPLTVTSAQKNPTAFYLCASLGQGEEKLFFGSGTQLSVL.

The chain has TRBV5-5 and TRBJ1-1, with D tentatively TRBD1 (5 bases). Germline CDR1 reads SGHKS; CDR2 reads YYEKEE (reference sequence). This CDR3 has 14 residues. The V end was cut by 2 bases, the J end by 4 bases, with 12 bases between. This CDR3 is CASSLRWGGTEAFF. The CDR3 DNA sequence: TGTGCCAGCAGCTTAAGGTGGGGGGGCACTGAAGCTTTCTTT.

This clone was picked up a small number of times. The chain uses TRBV12-3 or TRBV12-4 and TRBJ1-2; D remains unclear. CDR3 length equals 13 residues. Trimming left V 1 base short and J 2 bases short, with 5 bases between. The CDR3 DNA reads as TGTGCCAGCAGTTTAGAACAGAACTATGGCTACACCTTC. Translation gives CASSLEQNYGYTF.

The chain carries TRBV9 and TRBJ1-5; possible D gene TRBD1, 5 bases. The length of the CDR3 is 15 residues. V shed 0 bases and J shed 6 bases, with 13 bases lying between them. Germline-derived CDR1 and CDR2 are SGDLS and YYNGEE. The CDR3 coding sequence is TGTGCCAGCAGCGTAGGGTCAGGGATCGGTCAGCCCCAGCATTTT. As protein: CASSVGSGIGQPQHF. Together with reference TRBV9 and TRBJ1-5, the CDR3 gives the full variable domain: DSGVTQTPKHLITATGQRVTLRCSPRSGDLSVYWYQQSLDQGLQFLIQYYNGEERAKGNILERFSAQQFPDLHSELNLSSLELGDSALYFCASSVGSGIGQPQHFGDGTRLSIL.

This chain links TRBV12-3 or TRBV12-4 with TRBJ1-5; D gene unclear. The CDR3 contains 13 residues. Trimming took 3 bases from V and 9 from J, leaving 12 bases between them. As DNA, the CDR3 is TGTGCCAGCAGTTTTAGCACCCTAGGGCCCCAGCATTTT. Amino acid sequence: CASSFSTLGPQHF.

The chain carries TRBV18 and TRBJ1-2; tentative D call: TRBD1 (6 bases). This CDR3 spans 14 amino acids. Trimming stripped 0 bases from V and 5 bases from J, with 10 bases between. The germline V gene encodes CDR1 KGHSH and CDR2 LQKENI. The CDR3 is CASSPPGQGYGYTF. DNA of the CDR3: TGTGCCAGCTCACCACCAGGGCAGGGGTATGGCTACACCTTC.

This clone was counted between two and nine times. The chain is built from TRBV1 and TRBJ1-2. TRBV1 is annotated as a pseudogene. The CDR3 length is 18 residues. Here the CDR3 DNA reads TGCACCAGCAGCCAAGAAATACTCCCCTCCGGGAGTAACTATGGCTACACCTTC. Protein product: CTSSQEILPSGSNYGYTF.

This chain joins TRBV19 and TRBJ2-4; 9 nucleotides match TRBD2. The V gene end was trimmed by 5 bases and the J gene end by 3 bases; junction bases not matched to a gene: 14. CDR3 length: 18 residues. Germline V gene sequence: CDR1 LNHDA, CDR2 SQIVND (reference sequence). CDR3 amino acids: CASSLLFSGSGVKNIQYF. CDR3 nucleotides: TGTGCCAGTAGTCTGCTCTTTAGCGGGAGTGGGGTCAAAAACATTCAGTACTTC.